The present T cell receptor (beta chain) was sequenced within a study of blood T cell repertoires in COVID-19. About the research overall: PBMCs, B-cell-depleted T cells, or T cells provided the cDNA or gDNA that made up the material.

V shed 6 bases, J shed 2 bases, and the junction held 6 bases outside the gene matches. Looked up from germline, CDR1 is PRHDT and CDR2 is FYEKMQ (reference sequence). This CDR3 comprises 14 residues. As handled by the study authors: Amplification with reference gene primers provided the estimates of nucleated cell counts. Repertoires were generated with immunoSEQ multiplex PCR, while TCRdb's copy carries only in-frame clones and drops some. The V and J calls and clone size were taken over from that table, and D and trimming were inferred from the DNA. Among 120,000 to 150,000 clones listed, 79% were seen once.

The chain joins TRBV13 to TRBJ1-2; 7 nucleotides agree with TRBD1. Sequencing input: peripheral blood. The clonotype originates from a man aged 50 to 60 with active or convalescent COVID-19. The CDR3: CASSYDRANYGYTF. The CDR3 DNA is TGTGCCAGCAGTTACGACAGGGCCAACTATGGCTACACCTTC.